Reported below is one T cell receptor (beta chain). The CDR3 length is 16 residues. With V trimmed by 4 bases and J by 6 bases, 13 bases remained unmatched. Anywhere from 1 to 8 samples came from each patient, spanning pretreatment and on-treatment. In each PCR, synthetic TCR analog templates were spiked in. Clones were read by immunoSEQ multiplex PCR, and TCRdb kept only the in-frame ones, dropping some. The sample has some 60,000 clones, about 86% seen once. The record originates from a study of PD-L1 blockade in urothelial cancer. The overall study: Atezolizumab (1,200 mg intravenously every 3 weeks) began at some point between 2013 and 2015 for patients. A median approximately 150,000 T cells were found in blood samples.

The source is a man in his forties or fifties with urothelial cancer. J is TRBJ2-1 and V is TRBV5-3, with 7 bases identical to TRBD2. TRBV5-3 is an ORF, with its function uncertain. This sample comprised PBMCs, obtained around atezolizumab (anti-PD-L1) treatment. CDR3 amino acids: CARSHLGGGGPNEQFF. The CDR3 DNA follows: TGTGCCAGAAGCCACCTCGGTGGGGGAGGGCCCAATGAGCAGTTCTTC.